The 8 T cell receptor beta chains in this list originate from one sample, sequenced in a study of cytomegalovirus exposure and HLA in healthy donors. Primers included in the PCR were 60 Vbeta and 13 Jbeta primers. Only in-frame clones appear in the TCRdb table, and some are missing; sequencing was by immunoSEQ multiplex PCR. Seen here are approximately 150,000 clones, 65% to 90% observed once, and the top ten hold 2.9%. Sequencing was carried out using PBMCs. The receptor set was obtained from a woman aged 25 to 39 in good health and CMV-seronegative.

The genes are TRBV13 and TRBJ1-3; D might be TRBD1 (6 bases). The V gene lost 5 bases and the J gene lost 0 bases, with 14 bases spanning the gap. The CDR3 runs to 16 residues. Germline V gives CDR1 PRHDT, CDR2 FYEKMQ (reference sequence). CDR3 protein: CASSATGPSSGNTIYF. CDR3 nucleotide sequence: TGTGCCAGCAGCGCAACAGGGCCTAGCTCTGGAAACACCATATATTTT. Full variable domain (outside the CDR3, taken from reference TRBV13 and TRBJ1-3): AAGVIQSPRHLIKEKRETATLKCYPIPRHDTVYWYQQGPGQDPQFLISFYEKMQSDKGSIPDRFSAQQFSDYHSELNMSSLELGDSALYFCASSATGPSSGNTIYFGEGSWLTVV.

V usage is TRBV27 and J usage is TRBJ2-6; TRBD1 is a possible D gene (6 bases). The V gene lost 6 bases and the J gene lost 0 bases, with 9 bases spanning the gap. Germline CDR1 reads MNHEY; CDR2 reads SMNVEV (reference sequence). The CDR3 extends over 15 amino acids. CDR3 coding DNA: TGTGCCAGCAGAAGGGGGAGCTCTGGGGCCAACGTCCTGACTTTC. Translating it yields CASRRGSSGANVLTF.

The sample holds a few counts of this clone. This chain connects TRBV6-5 to TRBJ1-2; a possible D gene is TRBD1 (6 bases). V lost 2 bases, J lost 4 bases, and 14 bases lay in between. The CDR3 spans 15 residues. Germline CDR1 reads MNHEY; CDR2 reads SVGAGI. This CDR3 is CASSYAQGLGYGYTF. The DNA of the CDR3 is TGTGCCAGCAGTTACGCACAGGGACTAGGCTATGGCTACACCTTC.

V gene TRBV13 combines with J gene TRBJ1-2, with a tentative D call TRBD1 (5 bases). V was trimmed by 2 bases and J by 4 bases, leaving 11 bases between them. The CDR3 is 14 amino acids. Germline V gene lookup returns CDR1 PRHDT and CDR2 FYEKMQ (reference sequence). DNA for the CDR3: TGTGCCAGCAGCTTAAGGGGAAGGGGCTATGGCTACACCTTC. Its translation: CASSLRGRGYGYTF. Drawing the rest from reference TRBV13 and TRBJ1-2, the complete variable domain is AAGVIQSPRHLIKEKRETATLKCYPIPRHDTVYWYQQGPGQDPQFLISFYEKMQSDKGSIPDRFSAQQFSDYHSELNMSSLELGDSALYFCASSLRGRGYGYTFGSGTRLTVV.

The genes are TRBV25-1 and TRBJ2-1; D is possibly TRBD1 (5 bases). Germline CDR1 MGHDK, CDR2 SYGVNS. The CDR3 length is 18 residues. Trimming removed 2 bases at V and 1 base at J, with 18 bases between. The CDR3 region has the DNA TGTGCCAGCAGTGAACCCTCAGGGTACAGAGGTTCCTACAATGAGCAGTTCTTC. Translation: CASSEPSGYRGSYNEQFF.

This chain links TRBV19 with TRBJ2-1, with 9 bases lining up with TRBD2. Germline CDR1 reads LNHDA; CDR2 reads SQIVND (reference sequence). The trim removed 8 bases at V and 2 bases at J, leaving 7 bases unmatched. The CDR3 is 15 residues long. CDR3 protein: CASWGGGATYNEQFF. CDR3 DNA sequence: TGTGCCAGTTGGGGCGGGGGGGCCACCTACAATGAGCAGTTCTTC.

The V gene is TRBV7-9, the J gene TRBJ1-4; D is possibly TRBD1 (6 bases). Germline CDR1 is SEHNR and CDR2 is FQNEAQ (reference sequence). The CDR3 is made up of 14 amino acids. V gave up 3 bases and J gave up 8 bases, with 13 bases separating them. CDR3 in DNA: TGTGCCAGCAGCTTGGGCCAGGGGCGAGAAAAACTGTTTTTT. Its protein is CASSLGQGREKLFF.

This clone has more than one count but fewer than ten. The J gene is TRBJ2-7, the V gene TRBV6-1; 9 positions match TRBD1. Germline V gene sequence: CDR1 MNHNS, CDR2 SASEGT. V trimming: 6 bases; J trimming: 4 bases; junction bases outside the gene matches: 4. CDR3 size: 13 residues. CDR3 in amino acids: CASRGQGGYEQYF. In nucleotides, the CDR3 is TGTGCCAGCAGGGGACAGGGAGGTTACGAGCAGTACTTC.